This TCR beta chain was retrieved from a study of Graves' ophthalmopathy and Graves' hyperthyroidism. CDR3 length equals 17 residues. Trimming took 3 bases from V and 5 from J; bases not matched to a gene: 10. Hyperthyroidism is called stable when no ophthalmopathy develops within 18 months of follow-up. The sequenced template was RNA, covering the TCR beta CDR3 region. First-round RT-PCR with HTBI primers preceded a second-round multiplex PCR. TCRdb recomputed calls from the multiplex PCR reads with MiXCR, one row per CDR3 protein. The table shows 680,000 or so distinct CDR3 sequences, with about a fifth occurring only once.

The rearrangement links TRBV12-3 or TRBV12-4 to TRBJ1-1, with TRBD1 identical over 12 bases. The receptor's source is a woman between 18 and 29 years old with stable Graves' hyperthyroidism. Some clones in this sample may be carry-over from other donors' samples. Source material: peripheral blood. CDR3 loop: CASSLSGTGGLVTEAFF. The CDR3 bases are TGTGCCAGCAGTTTGTCCGGGACAGGGGGCTTGGTGACTGAAGCTTTCTTT.